What follows is one T cell receptor beta chain and its context. Its antigen has not been determined. The record has no base qualities; no much larger clone is one base away. These data belong to a study of blood T cell repertoires in COVID-19 (dated by TCRdb to 2020 to 2022). Context from the whole study: Collaborator samples came from the United States, Italy and Spain and covered acute and convalescent phases of COVID-19. The material from the prospective study consisted of cDNA or gDNA derived from T cells, B-cell-depleted T cells, or PBMCs. Subjects who had been exposed to COVID-19, were actively infected with it, or had recovered from it provided the deeply sampled blood TCRbeta repertoires that made up the dataset. The repertoires were released in a freely available public database intended as a resource for research on the immune response to SARS-CoV-2. The samples were drawn from two sources: the first 160 participants of the ongoing ImmuneRACE study, and some 1,300 subjects contributed by 6 global collaborators. Sample metadata almost always included a de-identified subject ID, COVID-19 status, age in years and sex. HLA class I and class II types, where available, came from metadata supplied by the sample provider rather than from assay-based typing. The paper's findings and limits, for the study overall: The quantity of clinical and demographic metadata differed by source and by participant and was supplied without curation.

TCRbeta CDR3 regions were amplified from genomic DNA using the immunoSEQ Assay, a bias-controlled multiplex PCR. As for the authors' bioinformatics: Nucleated cell counts per sample were estimated from amplification of reference gene primers within the assay. Sequence reads were collapsed and filtered to measure the absolute abundance of every unique TCRbeta CDR3 rearrangement. Productive Simpson clonality was computed per sample as the square root of Simpson's diversity index over productive rearrangements. TCRdb's version of the immuneACCESS table is confined to in-frame rearrangements and falls short of the full clone set. An unresolved V gene accounts for under half of the shortfall where checked; the remainder is of unknown origin. That table furnishes V, J and clone size, whereas the DNA furnished D and trimming. This sample is represented by hundreds of thousands of clones; 75% to 90% of them were singletons. The ten most abundant clones make up about 9.5% of the sample.

In the prospective study, participants were about 18 to 95 years old, resided in about two dozen geographic areas of the United States, and were enrolled through a virtual design. To assign participants to cohorts, the prospective study relied on clinical history that participants themselves reported in a screening survey and a study questionnaire. ImmuneRACE Cohort 3 recovered participants were defined by two consecutive negative NP/OP PCR tests, healthcare professional clearance, or symptom resolution. In the prospective study, whole blood, serum and a nasopharyngeal or oropharyngeal swab were collected from each participant by mobile phlebotomists. Over an approximately 2-month period, participants in the prospective study had the option of providing additional blood draws and questionnaires. Prospective study blood samples were shipped either frozen or at room temperature before DNA extraction.

Sequences LGHDT (CDR1) and YNNKEL (CDR2) are obtained from the germline V gene (reference sequence). Between the V and J ends, shortened by 1 base and 8 bases respectively, the junction contains 14 bases. From the cysteine through the phenylalanine, the CDR3 covers 14 amino acids. This entry keeps only the CDR3 DNA: 42 bases, framed from base 1. Sequenced material: PBMCs or T cells enriched from blood (not recorded which). The sequence came from a woman in her thirties or forties who had recovered from COVID-19. The rearranged segments are TRBV3-1 (or the pseudogene TRBV3-2) and TRBJ1-2; TRBD1 is a weak D gene call, 6 bases matching. DNA sequence: TGTGCCAGCAGCCAAGCCCCGGACAGCGAGGGCTACACCTTC. The translation is CASSQAPDSEGYTF.